Shown below are 5 T cell receptor beta chains from a single sample sequenced in a study of OX40 agonist ivuxolimab in advanced cancers. The method was immunoSEQ multiplex PCR; TCRdb's version includes in-frame clones alone and lacks a portion of them. The sample shows around 79,000 clones, roughly 90% of them seen only once. The sample in question was CD4+ or CD8+ T cells sorted from blood, obtained in a trial of the OX40 agonist ivuxolimab. The receptors originated from an adult with an advanced solid tumor such as melanoma, head and neck, liver or kidney cancer.

J is TRBJ2-2 and V is TRBV28; D is perhaps TRBD1 or TRBD2 (5 bases each). Germline V gene sequence: CDR1 MDHEN, CDR2 SYDVKM. This CDR3 region has 15 residues. The germline V and J ends were trimmed by 5 bases and 1 base, with 11 bases remaining between them. CDR3 nucleotides: TGTGCCAGCAGTCTAGGGACGGTGAACACCGGGGAGCTGTTTTTT. This codes for CASSLGTVNTGELFF.

The sample holds one count of this clone. V usage is TRBV30 and J usage is TRBJ2-7, with 7 bases that match TRBD2. CDR3 length: 13 residues. J lost 6 bases, V lost 2 bases, and 7 bases had no gene match. CDR1 is GTSNPN and CDR2 is SVGIG in the germline V gene (reference sequence). DNA of the CDR3: TGTGCCTGGAGTAAGCAGACGGGAGGCGAGCAGTACTTC. Its translation is CAWSKQTGGEQYF.

V is TRBV7-3 and J is TRBJ2-3; no clear D gene. V was clipped by 4 bases and J by 0 bases, with 8 bases between them. The CDR3 is 14 amino acids. From germline, CDR1 is SGHTA and CDR2 FQGTGA. CDR3 DNA sequence: TGTGCCAGCAGCTCCGGGCATAGCACAGATACGCAGTATTTT. Translated: CASSSGHSTDTQYF.

This sequence joins TRBV14 and TRBJ2-1; no definite D call. Looked up from germline, CDR1 is SGHDN and CDR2 is FVKESK. Trimming removed 4 bases from V and 6 bases from J, with 13 bases in between. CDR3 length: 14 amino acids. CDR3 residues: CASSRQATRNEQFF. The CDR3 bases are TGTGCCAGCAGCCGGCAGGCCACTCGCAATGAGCAGTTCTTC. Full variable domain (outside the CDR3, taken from reference TRBV14 and TRBJ2-1): EAGVTQFPSHSVIEKGQTVTLRCDPISGHDNLYWYRRVMGKEIKFLLHFVKESKQDESGMPNNRFLAERTGGTYSTLKVQPAELEDSGVYFCASSRQATRNEQFFGPGTRLTVL.

This clone was observed once. This sequence joins TRBV28 and TRBJ1-1; 9 positions match TRBD1. The CDR3 has 18 residues. Germline V gene sequence: CDR1 MDHEN, CDR2 SYDVKM. With V trimmed by 2 bases and J by 1 base, 11 bases remained unmatched. CDR3 residues: CASSLNPRGQGGNTEAFF. CDR3 in DNA: TGTGCCAGCAGTTTAAATCCTCGGGGACAGGGTGGGAACACTGAAGCTTTCTTT. The full variable domain, rest sourced from reference TRBV28 and TRBJ1-1, is DVKVTQSSRYLVKRTGEKVFLECVQDMDHENMFWYRQDPGLGLRLIYFSYDVKMKEKGDIPEGYSVSREKKERFSLILESASTNQTSMYLCASSLNPRGQGGNTEAFFGQGTRLTVV.